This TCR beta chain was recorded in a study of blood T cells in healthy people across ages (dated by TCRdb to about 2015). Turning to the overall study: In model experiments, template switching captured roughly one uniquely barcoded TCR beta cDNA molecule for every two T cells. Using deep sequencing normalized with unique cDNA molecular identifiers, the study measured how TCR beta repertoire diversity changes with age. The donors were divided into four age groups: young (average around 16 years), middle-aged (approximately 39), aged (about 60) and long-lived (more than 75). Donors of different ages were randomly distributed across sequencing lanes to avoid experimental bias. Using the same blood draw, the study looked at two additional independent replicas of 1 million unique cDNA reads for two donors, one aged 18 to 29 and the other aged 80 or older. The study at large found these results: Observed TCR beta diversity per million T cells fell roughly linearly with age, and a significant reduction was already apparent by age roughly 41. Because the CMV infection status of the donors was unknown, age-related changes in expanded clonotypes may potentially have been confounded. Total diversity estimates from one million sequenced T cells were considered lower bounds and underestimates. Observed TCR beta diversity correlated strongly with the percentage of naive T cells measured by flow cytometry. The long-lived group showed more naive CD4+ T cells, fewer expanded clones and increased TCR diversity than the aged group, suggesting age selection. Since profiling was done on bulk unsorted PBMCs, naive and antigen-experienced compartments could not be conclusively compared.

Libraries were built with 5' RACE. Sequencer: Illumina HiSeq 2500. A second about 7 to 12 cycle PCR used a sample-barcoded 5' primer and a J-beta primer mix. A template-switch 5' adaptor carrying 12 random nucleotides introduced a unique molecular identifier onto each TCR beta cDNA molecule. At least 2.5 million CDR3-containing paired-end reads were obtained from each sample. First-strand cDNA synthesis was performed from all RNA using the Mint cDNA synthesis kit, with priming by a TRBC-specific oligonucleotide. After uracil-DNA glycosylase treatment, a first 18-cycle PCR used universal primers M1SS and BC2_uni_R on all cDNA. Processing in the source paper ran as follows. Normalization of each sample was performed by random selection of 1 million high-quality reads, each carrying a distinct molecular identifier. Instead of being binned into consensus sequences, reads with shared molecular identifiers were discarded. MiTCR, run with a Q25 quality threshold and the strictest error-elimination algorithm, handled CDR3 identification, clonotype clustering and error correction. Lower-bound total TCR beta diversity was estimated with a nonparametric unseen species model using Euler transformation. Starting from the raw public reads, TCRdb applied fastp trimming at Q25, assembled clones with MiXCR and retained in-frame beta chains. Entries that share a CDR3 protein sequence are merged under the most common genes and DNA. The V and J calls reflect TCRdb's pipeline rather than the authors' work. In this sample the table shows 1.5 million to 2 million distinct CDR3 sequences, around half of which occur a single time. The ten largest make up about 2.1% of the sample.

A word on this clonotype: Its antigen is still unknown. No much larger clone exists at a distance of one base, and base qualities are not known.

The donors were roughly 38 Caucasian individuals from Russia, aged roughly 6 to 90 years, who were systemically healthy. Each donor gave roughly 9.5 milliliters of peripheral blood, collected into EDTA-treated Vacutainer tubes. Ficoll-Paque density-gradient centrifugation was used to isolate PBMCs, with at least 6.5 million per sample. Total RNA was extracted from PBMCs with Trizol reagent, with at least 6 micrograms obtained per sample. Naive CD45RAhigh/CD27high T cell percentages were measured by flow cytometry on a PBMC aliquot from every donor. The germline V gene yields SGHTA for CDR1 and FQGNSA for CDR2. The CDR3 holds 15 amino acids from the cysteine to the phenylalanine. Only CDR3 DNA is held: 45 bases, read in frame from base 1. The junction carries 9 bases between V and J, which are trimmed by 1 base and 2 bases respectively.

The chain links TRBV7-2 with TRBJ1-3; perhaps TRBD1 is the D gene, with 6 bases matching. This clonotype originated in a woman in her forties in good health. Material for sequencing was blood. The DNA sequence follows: TGTGCCAGCAGCTTAGTTTCAGGGGCTGGAAACACCATATATTTT. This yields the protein CASSLVSGAGNTIYF.